This TCR beta chain was captured by sequencing in a study of blood T cells in healthy people across ages. Together with a sample-barcoded 5' primer, a J-beta primer mix was included in a second PCR lasting roughly 6 to 12 cycles. From the 5' RACE reads, TCRdb called clonotypes with MiXCR, one entry per CDR3 protein. The table includes 1,500,000 or so distinct CDR3 sequences, approximately 59% detected once. The CDR3 is 15 residues long. J was trimmed by 0 bases and V by 5 bases; bases with no gene match: 4. The germline V gene encodes CDR1 SGHAT and CDR2 FQDESV (reference sequence). The source is a man aged 18-30 years in good health. The V call is TRBV11-1, the J call TRBJ2-1; 7 nucleotides match TRBD1. Sequencing was carried out using blood. CDR3 nucleotides: TGTGCCAGCAGCGGACAGGTCAGCTCCTACAATGAGCAGTTCTTC. Protein product: CASSGQVSSYNEQFF. Together with reference TRBV11-1 and TRBJ2-1, the CDR3 gives the full variable domain: EAEVAQSPRYKITEKSQAVAFWCDPISGHATLYWYRQILGQGPELLVQFQDESVVDDSQLPKDRFSAERLKGVDSTLKIQPAELGDSAMYLCASSGQVSSYNEQFFGPGTRLTVL.